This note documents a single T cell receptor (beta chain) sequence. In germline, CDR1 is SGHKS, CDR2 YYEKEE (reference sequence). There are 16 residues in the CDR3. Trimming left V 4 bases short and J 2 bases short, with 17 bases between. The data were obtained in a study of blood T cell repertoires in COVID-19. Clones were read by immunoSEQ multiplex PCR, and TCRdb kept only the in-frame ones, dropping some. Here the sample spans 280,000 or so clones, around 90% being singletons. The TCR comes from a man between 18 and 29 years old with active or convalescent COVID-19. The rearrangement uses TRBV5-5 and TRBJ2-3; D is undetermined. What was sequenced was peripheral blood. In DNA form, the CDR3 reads TGTGCCAGCAGCCCGGAAGACTTACCCTCCACAGATACGCAGTATTTT. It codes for CASSPEDLPSTDTQYF.